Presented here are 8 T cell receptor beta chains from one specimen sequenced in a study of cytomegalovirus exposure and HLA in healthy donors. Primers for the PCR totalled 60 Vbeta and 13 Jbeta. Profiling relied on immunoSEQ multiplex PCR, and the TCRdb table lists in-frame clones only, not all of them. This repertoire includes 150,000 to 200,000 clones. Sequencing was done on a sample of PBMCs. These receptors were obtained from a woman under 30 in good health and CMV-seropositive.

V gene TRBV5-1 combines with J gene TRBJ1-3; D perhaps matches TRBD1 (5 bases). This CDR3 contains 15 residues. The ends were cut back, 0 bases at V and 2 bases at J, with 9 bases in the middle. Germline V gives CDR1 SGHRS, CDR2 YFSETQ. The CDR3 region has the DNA TGCGCCAGCAGCTTGGGACAGATTACTGGAAACACCATATATTTT. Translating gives CASSLGQITGNTIYF.

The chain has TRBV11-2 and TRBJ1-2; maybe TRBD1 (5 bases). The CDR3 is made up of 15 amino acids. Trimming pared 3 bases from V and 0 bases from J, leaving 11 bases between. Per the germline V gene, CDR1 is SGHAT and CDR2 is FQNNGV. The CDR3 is CASSFSGGANYGYTF. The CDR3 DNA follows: TGTGCCAGCAGCTTCTCGGGGGGAGCTAACTATGGCTACACCTTC.

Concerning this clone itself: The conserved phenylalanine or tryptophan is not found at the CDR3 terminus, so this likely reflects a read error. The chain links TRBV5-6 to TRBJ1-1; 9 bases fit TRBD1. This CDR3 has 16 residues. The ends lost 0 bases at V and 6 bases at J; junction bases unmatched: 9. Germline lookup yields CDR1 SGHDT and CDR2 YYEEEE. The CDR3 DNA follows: TGTGCCAGCAGCTTGGACAGGGGGCTAGGGGACGCTGAAGCTTTCCTT. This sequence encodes CASSLDRGLGDAEAFL.

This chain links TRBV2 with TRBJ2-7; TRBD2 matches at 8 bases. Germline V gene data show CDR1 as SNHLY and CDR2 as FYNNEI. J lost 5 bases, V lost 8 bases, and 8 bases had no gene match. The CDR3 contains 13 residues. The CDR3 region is CASETGGRNEQYF. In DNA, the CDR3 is TGTGCCAGCGAGACGGGGGGGCGGAACGAGCAGTACTTC.

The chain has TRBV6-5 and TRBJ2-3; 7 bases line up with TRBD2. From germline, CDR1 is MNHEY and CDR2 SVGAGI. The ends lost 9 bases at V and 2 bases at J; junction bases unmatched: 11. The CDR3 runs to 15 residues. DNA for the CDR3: TGTGCCAGTTCGAGCGGGACTTCTGACACAGATACGCAGTATTTT. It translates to CASSSGTSDTDTQYF.

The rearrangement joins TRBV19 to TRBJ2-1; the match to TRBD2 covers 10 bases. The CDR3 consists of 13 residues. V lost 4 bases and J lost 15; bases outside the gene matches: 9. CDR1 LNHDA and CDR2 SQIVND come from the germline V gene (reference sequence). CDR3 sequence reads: CASSKGLAGEWFF. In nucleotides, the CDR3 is TGTGCCAGTAGTAAGGGTCTAGCGGGAGAGTGGTTCTTC.

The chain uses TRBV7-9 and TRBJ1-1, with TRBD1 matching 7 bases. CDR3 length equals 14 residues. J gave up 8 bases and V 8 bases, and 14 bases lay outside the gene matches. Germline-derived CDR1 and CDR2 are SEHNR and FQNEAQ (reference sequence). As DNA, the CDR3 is TGTGCCAGCGGGCGGGACAGCTTATATGGAGAAGCTTTCTTT. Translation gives CASGRDSLYGEAFF.

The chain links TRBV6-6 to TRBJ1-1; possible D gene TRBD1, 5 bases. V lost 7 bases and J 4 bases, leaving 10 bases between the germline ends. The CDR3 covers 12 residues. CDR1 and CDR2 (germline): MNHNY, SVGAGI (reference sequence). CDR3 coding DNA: TGTGCCAGCAAAGGGGAAGGCACTGAAGCTTTCTTT. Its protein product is CASKGEGTEAFF.